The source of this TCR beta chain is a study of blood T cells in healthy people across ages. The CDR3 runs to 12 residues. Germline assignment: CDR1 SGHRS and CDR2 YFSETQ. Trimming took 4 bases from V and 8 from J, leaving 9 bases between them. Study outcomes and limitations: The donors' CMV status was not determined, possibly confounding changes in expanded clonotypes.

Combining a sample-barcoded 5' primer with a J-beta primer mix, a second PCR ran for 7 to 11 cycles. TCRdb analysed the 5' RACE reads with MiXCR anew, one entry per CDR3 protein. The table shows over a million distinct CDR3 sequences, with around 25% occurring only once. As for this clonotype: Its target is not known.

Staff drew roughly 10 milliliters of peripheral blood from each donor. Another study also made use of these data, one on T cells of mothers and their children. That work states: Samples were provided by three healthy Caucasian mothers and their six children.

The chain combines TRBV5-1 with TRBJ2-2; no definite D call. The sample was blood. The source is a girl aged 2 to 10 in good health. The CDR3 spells CASSAFGGELFF. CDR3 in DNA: TGCGCCAGCAGCGCCTTCGGTGGGGAGCTGTTTTTT. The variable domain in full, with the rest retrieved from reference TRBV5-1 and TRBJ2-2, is KAGVTQTPRYLIKTRGQQVTLSCSPISGHRSVSWYQQTPGQGLQFLFEYFSETQRNKGNFPGRFSGRQFSNSRSEMNVSTLELGDSALYLCASSAFGGELFFGEGSRLTVL.